This TCR beta chain is from a study of blood T cell repertoires in COVID-19. Repertoires were generated with immunoSEQ multiplex PCR, while TCRdb's copy carries only in-frame clones and drops some. The sample holds roughly 68,000 clones; around nine tenths are singletons and the top ten take 6.6%. CDR1 and CDR2 (germline): LNHNV, YYDKDF (reference sequence). The V and J ends lost 1 base and 5 bases respectively, with 5 bases between them. CDR3 size: 12 residues. This TCR was sampled from a man aged 50-60 years with active COVID-19. Source material: peripheral blood. The chain recombines TRBV15 with TRBJ2-5, with D uncertain. The CDR3 nucleotides read TGTGCCACCAGCAGAGCGTTCGAGACCCAGTACTTC. Translation: CATSRAFETQYF.